The next 8 T cell receptor beta chains were all read from a single sample in a study of shared clonotypes between healthy human individuals. This table comes from immunoSEQ multiplex PCR, and its TCRdb copy is limited to in-frame clones, with some not included. This table has 2 million to 2.5 million clones, 90% to 97% appearing once. Sequenced: naive CD4+ T cells sorted from blood. Specified subset: CD45RA+ positively selected. The receptors derive from a man younger than 30 in good health.

This clone was recorded once. The CDR3 coding sequence is TGTGCCAGCAGTGGAATGAAGGGGGAGCAGTACTTC. It translates to CASSGMKGEQYF. J is TRBJ2-7 and V is TRBV28; maybe TRBD1 (5 bases). Per germline, CDR1 MDHEN and CDR2 SYDVKM. V was cut by 5 bases and J by 7 bases, with 12 bases left in between. This CDR3 is 12 amino acids long.

A note on this clone: Additional DNA sequences in this sample encode the identical CDR3. The V and J genes are TRBV20-1 and TRBJ2-7, with D unresolved. The CDR3 sequence is 10 residues long. The V gene lost 3 bases and the J gene lost 3 bases, with 3 bases spanning the gap. CDR1 is DFQATT, CDR2 SNEGSKA, per germline (reference sequence). The CDR3, as DNA: TGCAGTGCTAGTGGCTACGAGCAGTACTTC. Translation gives CSASGYEQYF.

The chain uses TRBV2 and TRBJ2-1, with 7 nucleotides matching TRBD2. The CDR3 has 15 residues. V trimming: 7 bases; J trimming: 0 bases; junction bases outside the gene matches: 6. CDR1 is SNHLY and CDR2 is FYNNEI in the germline V gene. CDR3 in amino acids: CASILADLSYNEQFF. The CDR3 DNA sequence: TGTGCCAGCATTCTAGCGGACCTCTCCTACAATGAGCAGTTCTTC.

The chain combines TRBV4-3 with TRBJ1-2; D ambiguous. This CDR3 is built from 16 residues. Deletions cut 0 bases from V and 0 bases from J, with 11 bases between. The germline V gene has CDR1 LGHNA and CDR2 YSLEER. The CDR3 is CASSQEMGSSNYGYTF. The CDR3 DNA follows: TGCGCCAGCAGCCAAGAGATGGGGAGTTCTAACTATGGCTACACCTTC.

This rearrangement joins TRBV10-3 to TRBJ2-2; the match to TRBD2 covers 9 bases. The CDR3 sequence is 15 residues long. V trimming: 9 bases; J trimming: 4 bases; junction bases outside the gene matches: 9. Germline-derived CDR1 and CDR2 are ENHRY and SYGVKD. The CDR3 nucleotides read TGTGCCATGGGGATAGCGGGAGCAGGCACCGGGGAGCTGTTTTTT. Protein: CAMGIAGAGTGELFF.

The J gene is TRBJ2-5, the V gene TRBV14; the D call may be TRBD1 or TRBD2 (5 bases each). Germline V gene data show CDR1 as SGHDN and CDR2 as FVKESK. Between the trimmed V and J ends, which lost 4 bases and 10 bases, there was a span of 19 bases. The CDR3 runs 14 residues. This CDR3 reads CASSLSPGTADQYF. In DNA, the CDR3 is TGTGCCAGCAGCCTGAGTCCCGGGACGGCAGACCAGTACTTC.

The rearrangement links TRBV10-2 to TRBJ2-7; the match to TRBD2 covers 7 bases. Trimming cost V 5 bases and J 0 bases; bases outside gene matches: 1. The germline CDR1 and CDR2 sequences are WSHSY and SAAADI. The CDR3 covers 13 residues. CDR3 sequence: CASSRDYSYEQYF. CDR3 DNA sequence: TGCGCCAGCAGTCGGGACTACTCCTACGAGCAGTACTTC.

The chain uses TRBV7-2 and TRBJ1-1, with D maybe TRBD1 (5 bases). Trimming removed 5 bases from V and 6 bases from J, with 16 bases in between. Germline V gene sequence: CDR1 SGHTA, CDR2 FQGNSA. The CDR3 sequence is 14 residues long. The CDR3 is CASSPLGGVAEAFF. Written as DNA, the CDR3 is TGTGCCAGCAGCCCCCTCGGGGGAGTGGCTGAAGCTTTCTTT.